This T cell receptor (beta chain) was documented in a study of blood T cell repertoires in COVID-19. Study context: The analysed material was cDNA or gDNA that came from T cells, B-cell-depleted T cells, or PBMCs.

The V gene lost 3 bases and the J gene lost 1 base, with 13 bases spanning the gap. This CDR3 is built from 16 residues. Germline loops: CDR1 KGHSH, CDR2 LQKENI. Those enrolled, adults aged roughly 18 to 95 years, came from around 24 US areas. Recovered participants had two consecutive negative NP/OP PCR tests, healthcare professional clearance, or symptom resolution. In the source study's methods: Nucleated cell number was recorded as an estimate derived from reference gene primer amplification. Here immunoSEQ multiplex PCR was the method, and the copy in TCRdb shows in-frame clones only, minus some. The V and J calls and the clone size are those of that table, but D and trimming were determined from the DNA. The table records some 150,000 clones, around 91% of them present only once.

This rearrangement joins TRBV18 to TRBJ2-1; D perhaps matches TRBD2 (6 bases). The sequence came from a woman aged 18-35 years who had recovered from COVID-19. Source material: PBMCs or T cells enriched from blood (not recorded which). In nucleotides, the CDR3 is TGTGCCAGCTCACCGGAGGCCGGGAGTTCCTACAATGAGCAGTTCTTC. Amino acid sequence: CASSPEAGSSYNEQFF.